One T cell receptor beta chain is described in this entry. Its target is not known. The PCR made use of 60 Vbeta and 13 Jbeta primers. Sequencing used immunoSEQ multiplex PCR; TCRdb keeps in-frame clones, though not all of them. The data hold around 120,000 clones, with over 60% observed a single time. V trimming: 10 bases; J trimming: 6 bases; junction bases outside the gene matches: 10. This CDR3 region has 14 residues. CDR1 ENHRY and CDR2 SYGVKD come from the germline V gene. The sample comes from a study of cytomegalovirus exposure and HLA in healthy donors. As for the study in general: From HLA-typed donors, an early data release held some 91 million unique TCRs. Study-wide points: A later analysis linked a missense variant in DCLRE1C to the trimming of TCR beta V and J genes.

The receptor comes from a female donor in good health and CMV-seropositive. Input material: PBMCs. The chain combines TRBV10-3 with TRBJ1-4; 8 bases map to TRBD1. The CDR3 loop reads CATRDTGGHEKLFF. CDR3 bases: TGTGCCACGAGGGATACAGGGGGTCATGAAAAACTGTTTTTT.